The rows below give T cell receptor beta chains drawn from one sample of a study of T-cell memory formation after mild COVID-19. TCRdb re-analysed the 5' RACE reads in MiXCR, keeping a single row per CDR3 protein. The data show a few hundred thousand distinct CDR3 sequences, about 17% seen once. The specimen sequenced was PBMCs or a T cell subset sorted from them (not recorded which). These TCRs come from a man aged 18 to 29 who had mild COVID-19 (a few samples of this study predate the infection). Cell type and time point are not known. Each CDR3 is given with its conserved first and last residue. Each record gives: clone size, J gene, D gene, V gene, CDR3 protein, CDR3 DNA. D genes are given only for firm matches. Rows give clone size only sometimes, using once, few, many, or a class for an expanded clone.

abundance: many; j_gene: TRBJ2-1; d_gene: -; v_gene: TRBV5-1; CDR3aa: CASSLSQGLYNEQFF; CDR3nt: TGCGCCAGCAGCTTGAGCCAGGGGTTGTACAATGAGCAGTTCTTC
abundance: -; j_gene: TRBJ1-5; d_gene: -; v_gene: TRBV6-2/TRBV6-3; CDR3aa: CASSLSRRTEPQHF; CDR3nt: TGTGCCAGCAGTTTATCCAGGCGGACTGAGCCCCAGCATTTT
abundance: -; j_gene: TRBJ1-2; d_gene: -; v_gene: TRBV12-3/TRBV12-4; CDR3aa: CASTSPGGGSYGYTF; CDR3nt: TGTGCCAGCACCTCCCCCGGGGGGGGAAGCTATGGCTACACCTTC
abundance: few; j_gene: TRBJ2-2; d_gene: TRBD1; v_gene: TRBV5-4; CDR3aa: CASSSLQGALSGELFF; CDR3nt: TGTGCCAGCAGCTCCTTACAGGGGGCTCTGTCCGGGGAGCTGTTTTTT
abundance: many; j_gene: TRBJ2-3; d_gene: -; v_gene: TRBV7-2; CDR3aa: CASSSGLWASTDTQYF; CDR3nt: TGTGCCAGCAGCTCCGGGCTGTGGGCTAGCACAGATACGCAGTATTTT
abundance: few; j_gene: TRBJ1-4; d_gene: -; v_gene: TRBV20-1; CDR3aa: CSATLGSRNEKLFF; CDR3nt: TGCAGTGCTACGCTGGGAAGCCGTAATGAAAAACTGTTTTTT
abundance: -; j_gene: TRBJ2-5; d_gene: TRBD1; v_gene: TRBV5-6; CDR3aa: CASSLQGASGTQYF; CDR3nt: TGTGCCAGCAGCTTGCAGGGGGCCAGCGGGACCCAGTACTTC
abundance: many; j_gene: TRBJ2-1; d_gene: -; v_gene: TRBV5-5; CDR3aa: CASSWVGKDNEQFF; CDR3nt: TGTGCCAGCAGCTGGGTCGGGAAAGACAATGAGCAGTTCTTC
abundance: few; j_gene: TRBJ2-3; d_gene: -; v_gene: TRBV5-4; CDR3aa: CASSPREGGTDTQYF; CDR3nt: TGTGCCAGCAGCCCCAGAGAGGGGGGCACAGATACGCAGTATTTT
abundance: -; j_gene: TRBJ1-5; d_gene: TRBD1; v_gene: TRBV5-1; CDR3aa: CASSPDREVQPQHF; CDR3nt: TGCGCCAGCAGCCCCGACAGGGAAGTGCAGCCCCAGCATTTT
abundance: -; j_gene: TRBJ1-6; d_gene: -; v_gene: TRBV6-6; CDR3aa: CASSYSEGAGNSPLHF; CDR3nt: TGTGCCAGCAGTTACTCAGAAGGGGCGGGGAATTCACCCCTCCACTTT
abundance: few; j_gene: TRBJ2-1; d_gene: -; v_gene: TRBV15; CDR3aa: CATSRDLSHEQFF; CDR3nt: TGTGCCACCAGCAGAGATCTTTCTCATGAGCAGTTCTTC
abundance: few; j_gene: TRBJ2-5; d_gene: TRBD1; v_gene: TRBV5-1; CDR3aa: CASSWDSSQETQYF; CDR3nt: TGCGCCAGCAGCTGGGACAGCTCCCAAGAGACCCAGTACTTC
abundance: few; j_gene: TRBJ2-1; d_gene: -; v_gene: TRBV6-5; CDR3aa: CASSGHGDNEQFF; CDR3nt: TGTGCCAGCAGCGGACACGGAGACAATGAGCAGTTCTTC
abundance: many; j_gene: TRBJ2-3; d_gene: TRBD2; v_gene: TRBV5-1; CDR3aa: CASSFLLADTDTQYF; CDR3nt: TGCGCCAGCAGCTTCTTACTAGCGGACACAGATACGCAGTATTTT
abundance: few; j_gene: TRBJ2-3; d_gene: -; v_gene: TRBV5-6; CDR3aa: CASSPAAIQDTQYF; CDR3nt: TGTGCCAGCAGTCCGGCGGCTATCCAAGATACGCAGTATTTT
abundance: few; j_gene: TRBJ2-3; d_gene: -; v_gene: TRBV5-5; CDR3aa: CASSLVGASTGTQYF; CDR3nt: TGTGCCAGCAGCTTGGTAGGGGCATCAACCGGGACGCAGTATTTT
abundance: -; j_gene: TRBJ2-5; d_gene: -; v_gene: TRBV7-2; CDR3aa: CASSLIQGQETQYF; CDR3nt: TGTGCCAGCAGCTTAATCCAGGGGCAGGAGACCCAGTACTTC
abundance: few; j_gene: TRBJ2-2; d_gene: -; v_gene: TRBV12-3/TRBV12-4; CDR3aa: CASKRQGTSNTGELFF; CDR3nt: TGTGCCAGCAAACGGCAGGGGACATCGAACACCGGGGAGCTGTTTTTT
abundance: many; j_gene: TRBJ2-1; d_gene: -; v_gene: TRBV7-2; CDR3aa: CASSLAWTRGNEQFF; CDR3nt: TGTGCCAGCAGCTTAGCTTGGACTAGGGGGAATGAGCAGTTCTTC
abundance: -; j_gene: TRBJ1-5; d_gene: -; v_gene: TRBV6-5; CDR3aa: CASSYSLPGSDSNQPQHF; CDR3nt: TGTGCCAGCAGTTACTCCCTGCCAGGGTCGGATAGCAATCAGCCCCAGCATTTT
abundance: -; j_gene: TRBJ2-7; d_gene: -; v_gene: TRBV6-6; CDR3aa: CASSYSGQSYEQYF; CDR3nt: TGTGCCAGCAGTTACTCGGGCCAGTCCTACGAGCAGTACTTC
abundance: -; j_gene: TRBJ2-1; d_gene: TRBD2; v_gene: TRBV20-1; CDR3aa: CSAREVAGGSYNEQFF; CDR3nt: TGCAGTGCTAGAGAGGTAGCGGGGGGGTCCTACAATGAGCAGTTCTTC
abundance: -; j_gene: TRBJ1-2; d_gene: -; v_gene: TRBV6-1; CDR3aa: CASINPRGTENFYGYTF; CDR3nt: TGTGCCAGCATCAATCCCAGGGGTACGGAGAATTTCTATGGCTACACCTTC
abundance: -; j_gene: TRBJ1-2; d_gene: -; v_gene: TRBV7-2; CDR3aa: CASSPGAANGYTF; CDR3nt: TGTGCCAGCAGCCCTGGGGCTGCAAATGGCTACACCTTC
abundance: once; j_gene: TRBJ1-2; d_gene: -; v_gene: TRBV18; CDR3aa: CASSPPPGIYGYTF; CDR3nt: TGTGCCAGCTCACCCCCCCCAGGGATCTATGGCTACACCTTC
abundance: few; j_gene: TRBJ2-3; d_gene: -; v_gene: TRBV29-1; CDR3aa: CSVEDLRLAGGTQYF; CDR3nt: TGCAGCGTTGAAGATCTTCGACTAGCAGGGGGTACGCAGTATTTT
abundance: -; j_gene: TRBJ1-1; d_gene: -; v_gene: TRBV7-6; CDR3aa: CASSSGQLGNEAFF; CDR3nt: TGTGCCAGCAGCTCCGGACAGTTAGGGAATGAAGCTTTCTTT
abundance: -; j_gene: TRBJ2-2; d_gene: -; v_gene: TRBV5-1; CDR3aa: CASSPVRVSTGELFF; CDR3nt: TGCGCCAGCAGCCCCGTGCGAGTGTCCACCGGGGAGCTGTTTTTT
abundance: few; j_gene: TRBJ2-7; d_gene: -; v_gene: TRBV7-9; CDR3aa: CASSLRQGTYEQYF; CDR3nt: TGTGCCAGCAGCTTACGGCAGGGAACCTACGAGCAGTACTTC